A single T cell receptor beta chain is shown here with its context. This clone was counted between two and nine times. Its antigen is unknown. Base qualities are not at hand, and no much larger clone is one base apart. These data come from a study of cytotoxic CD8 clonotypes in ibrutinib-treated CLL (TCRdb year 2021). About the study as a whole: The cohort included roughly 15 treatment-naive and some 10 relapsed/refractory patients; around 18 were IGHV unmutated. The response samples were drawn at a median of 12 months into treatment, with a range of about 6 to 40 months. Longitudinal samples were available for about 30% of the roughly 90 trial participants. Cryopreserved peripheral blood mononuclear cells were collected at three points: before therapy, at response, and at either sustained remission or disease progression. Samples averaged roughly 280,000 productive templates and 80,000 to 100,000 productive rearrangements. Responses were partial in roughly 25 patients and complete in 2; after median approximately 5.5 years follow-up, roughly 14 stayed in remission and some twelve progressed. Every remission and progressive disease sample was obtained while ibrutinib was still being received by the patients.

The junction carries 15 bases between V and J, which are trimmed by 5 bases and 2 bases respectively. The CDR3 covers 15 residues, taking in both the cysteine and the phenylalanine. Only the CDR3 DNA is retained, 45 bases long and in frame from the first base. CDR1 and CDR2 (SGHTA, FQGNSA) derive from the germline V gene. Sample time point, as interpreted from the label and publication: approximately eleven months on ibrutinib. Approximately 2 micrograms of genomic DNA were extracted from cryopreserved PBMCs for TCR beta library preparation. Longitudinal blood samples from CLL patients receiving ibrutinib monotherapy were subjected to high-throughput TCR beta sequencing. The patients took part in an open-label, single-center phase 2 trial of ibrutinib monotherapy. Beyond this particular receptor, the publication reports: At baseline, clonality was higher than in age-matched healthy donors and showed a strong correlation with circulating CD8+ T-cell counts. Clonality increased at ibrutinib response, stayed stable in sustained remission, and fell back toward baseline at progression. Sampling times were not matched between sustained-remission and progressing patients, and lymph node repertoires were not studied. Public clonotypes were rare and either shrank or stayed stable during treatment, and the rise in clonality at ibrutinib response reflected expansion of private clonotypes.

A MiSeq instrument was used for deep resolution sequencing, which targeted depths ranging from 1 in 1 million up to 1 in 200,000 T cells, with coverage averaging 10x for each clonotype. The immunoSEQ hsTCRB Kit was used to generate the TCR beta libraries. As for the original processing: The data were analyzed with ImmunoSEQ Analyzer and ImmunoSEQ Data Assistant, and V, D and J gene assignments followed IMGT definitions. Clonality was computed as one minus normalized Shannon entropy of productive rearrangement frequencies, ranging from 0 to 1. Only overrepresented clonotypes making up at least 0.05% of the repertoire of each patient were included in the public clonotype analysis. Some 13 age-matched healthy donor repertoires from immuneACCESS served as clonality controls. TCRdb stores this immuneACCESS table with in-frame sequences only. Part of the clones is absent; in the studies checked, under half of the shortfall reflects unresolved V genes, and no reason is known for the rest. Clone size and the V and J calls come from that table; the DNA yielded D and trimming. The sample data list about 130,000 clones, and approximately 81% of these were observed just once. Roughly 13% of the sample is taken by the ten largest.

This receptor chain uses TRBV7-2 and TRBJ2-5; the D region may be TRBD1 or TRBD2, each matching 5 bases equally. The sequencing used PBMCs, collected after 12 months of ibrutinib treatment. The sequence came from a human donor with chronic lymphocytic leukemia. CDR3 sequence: CASSQSGTEQETQYF. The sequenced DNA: TGTGCCAGCAGCCAGTCCGGGACGGAGCAAGAGACCCAGTACTTC.